Below, 11 T cell receptor beta chains from the same sample are listed, as sequenced in a study of shared clonotypes between healthy human individuals. Profiling relied on immunoSEQ multiplex PCR, and the TCRdb table lists in-frame clones only, not all of them. The sample has over a million clones, approximately 98% seen once. Sequencing was performed on naive CD4+ T cells sorted from blood. Subset specified: CD45RA+ positively selected. Every receptor here comes from a young man in good health.

The V and J genes are TRBV6-6 and TRBJ1-1; no clear D. CDR3 length: 15 residues. CDR1 and CDR2 (germline): MNHNY, SVGAGI (reference sequence). V was pared by 2 bases and J by 0 bases, with 10 bases between. The CDR3 loop is CASSYTAGMNTEAFF. The CDR3 nucleotides are TGTGCCAGCAGTTACACGGCGGGTATGAACACTGAAGCTTTCTTT.

The rearrangement joins TRBV5-4 to TRBJ2-7, with D possibly matching TRBD1 (6 bases). The V and J ends lost 4 bases and 3 bases respectively, with 11 bases between them. The CDR3 runs to 13 residues. Germline CDR1 is SGHNT and CDR2 is YYREEE (reference sequence). The CDR3 is CASSPKDSYEQYF. The CDR3, as DNA: TGTGCCAGCAGCCCTAAGGACAGCTACGAGCAGTACTTC.

This rearrangement joins TRBV19 to TRBJ1-4; D uncertain. Germline CDR1 LNHDA, CDR2 SQIVND (reference sequence). Trimming stripped 7 bases from V and 12 bases from J, with 21 bases between. The CDR3 totals 14 residues. The DNA of the CDR3 is TGTGCCAGTAATCCGGGAGAACCCACTGGGCAACTGTTTTTT. Residues: CASNPGEPTGQLFF.

This chain joins TRBV28 and TRBJ2-7; the match to TRBD1 covers 10 bases. J was trimmed by 5 bases and V by 2 bases; bases with no gene match: 6. CDR1 and CDR2 from the germline V gene are MDHEN and SYDVKM. The CDR3 extends over 15 amino acids. The CDR3 DNA follows: TGTGCCAGCAGTTTACCCCGACAGGGGGCGGACGAGCAGTACTTC. It specifies CASSLPRQGADEQYF.

The rearrangement links TRBV7-8 to TRBJ1-2; possibly TRBD1 for D (5 bases). Germline V gene lookup returns CDR1 SGHVS and CDR2 FQNEAQ. Trimming cost V 5 bases and J 4 bases, with 23 bases left between them. The CDR3 has 17 amino acids. In DNA form, the CDR3 reads TGTGCCAGCAGCGTCGCCGGGGCAGCCCTAACCTTCTATGGCTACACCTTC. This encodes CASSVAGAALTFYGYTF.

The chain joins TRBV5-1 to TRBJ2-1; 9 bases line up with TRBD1. The length of the CDR3 is 15 residues. From germline, CDR1 is SGHRS and CDR2 YFSETQ. The V and J ends lost 2 bases and 7 bases, in that order; junction bases with no gene match: 7. The CDR3 protein is CASSFRGDRVNEQFF. CDR3 coding DNA: TGCGCCAGCAGCTTTCGTGGGGACAGGGTTAATGAGCAGTTCTTC.

The chain joins TRBV11-2 to TRBJ1-5; TRBD1 might be the D (5 bases). CDR3 length: 14 amino acids. V was clipped by 5 bases and J by 4 bases, with 12 bases between them. Looked up from germline, CDR1 is SGHAT and CDR2 is FQNNGV. The CDR3 bases are TGTGCCAGCAGCCACGGCAGGGTAAATCAGCCCCAGCATTTT. This codes for CASSHGRVNQPQHF.

J is TRBJ1-5 and V is TRBV7-3, with 12 nucleotides matching TRBD1. The CDR3 contains 15 residues. The germline V gene encodes CDR1 SGHTA and CDR2 FQGTGA. Trimming at V came to 8 bases and at J to 3 bases, leaving 5 bases not matched to a gene. The CDR3 spells CASRGQGAVNQPQHF. DNA for the CDR3: TGTGCCAGCCGGGGACAGGGGGCTGTCAATCAGCCCCAGCATTTT.

The V gene is TRBV15, the J gene TRBJ2-7; D gene ambiguous. V dropped 0 bases and J dropped 4 bases, with 7 bases sitting between them. Looked up from germline, CDR1 is LNHNV and CDR2 is YYDKDF (reference sequence). The CDR3 loop spans 13 amino acids. CDR3 sequence: CATSRDLKYEQYF. Written as DNA, the CDR3 is TGTGCCACCAGCAGAGATTTAAAGTACGAGCAGTACTTC.

The rearrangement links TRBV5-5 to TRBJ2-5; TRBD2 agrees at 8 bases. Germline V gene sequence: CDR1 SGHKS, CDR2 YYEKEE (reference sequence). The CDR3 extends over 16 amino acids. With V trimmed by 3 bases and J by 4 bases, 11 bases remained unmatched. CDR3 DNA sequence: TGTGCCAGCAGCTCCGTGGGAGCGGGAGTGGGAGAGACCCAGTACTTC. Protein: CASSSVGAGVGETQYF. The full variable domain, completed using reference TRBV5-5 and TRBJ2-5, is DAGVTQSPTHLIKTRGQQVTLRCSPISGHKSVSWYQQVLGQGPQFIFQYYEKEERGRGNFPDRFSARQFPNYSSELNVNALLLGDSALYLCASSSVGAGVGETQYFGPGTRLLVL.

The rearrangement uses TRBV5-4 and TRBJ2-7; TRBD1 matches 9 bases. After removal of 4 bases from V and 5 bases from J, the junction contained 7 bases not matched to a gene. The CDR3 consists of 14 residues. Germline CDR1 SGHNT, CDR2 YYREEE (reference sequence). CDR3: CASSLGQGYDEQYF. In DNA form, the CDR3 reads TGTGCCAGCAGCCTCGGACAGGGGTACGACGAGCAGTACTTC.